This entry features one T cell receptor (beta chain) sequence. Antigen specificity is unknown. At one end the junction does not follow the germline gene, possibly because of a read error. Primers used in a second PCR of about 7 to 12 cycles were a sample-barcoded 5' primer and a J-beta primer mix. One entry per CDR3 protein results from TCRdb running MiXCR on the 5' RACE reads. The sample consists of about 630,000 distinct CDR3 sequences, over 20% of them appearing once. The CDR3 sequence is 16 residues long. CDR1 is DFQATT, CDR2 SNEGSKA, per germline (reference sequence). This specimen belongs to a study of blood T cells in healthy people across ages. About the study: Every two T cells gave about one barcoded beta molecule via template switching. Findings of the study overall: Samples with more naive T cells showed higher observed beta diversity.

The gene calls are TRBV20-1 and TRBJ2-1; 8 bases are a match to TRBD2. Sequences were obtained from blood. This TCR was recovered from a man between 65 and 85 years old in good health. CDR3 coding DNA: TGCAGTGCTAGAGGGGCTGGGACTAGTACCTACAAGGAGCAGTTCTTC. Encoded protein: CSARGAGTSTYKEQFF.